Listed below are T cell receptor beta chains from one sample, sequenced in a study of technical replicates of blood from a few donors. The data were produced by immunoSEQ multiplex PCR, yet TCRdb's version contains in-frame clones alone and is incomplete. The repertoire holds 65,000 to 90,000 clones, with almost 99% as singletons. The sequenced sample consisted of T cells isolated from PBMCs. These receptors all come from a human donor in good health. CDR3s include the opening cysteine and the closing phenylalanine or tryptophan. The D gene is left open where the match is weak. Only some rows state a clone size, as once, few, many or a class for expanded clones.

j_gene | v_gene | abundance | d_gene | len | CDR3nt | CDR3aa
TRBJ1-4 | TRBV10-1 | NA | NA | 15 | TGCGCCAGCAGTTGCCGGAGGGACGATAATGAAAAACTGTTTTTT | CASSCRRDDNEKLFF
TRBJ2-2 | TRBV9 | NA | NA | 15 | TGTGCCAGCAGCGTATCCGAGGGAAACACCGGGGAGCTGTTTTTT | CASSVSEGNTGELFF
TRBJ1-1 | TRBV9 | NA | NA | 13 | TGTGCCAGCAGCGTACAGGGTGCCACTGAAGCTTTCTTT | CASSVQGATEAFF
TRBJ2-6 | TRBV4-3 | NA | TRBD2 | 18 | TGCGCCAGCAGCCAAGAACTAGCGGGGAGTTCTGGGGCCAACGTCCTGACTTTC | CASSQELAGSSGANVLTF
TRBJ1-1 | TRBV6-5 | NA | NA | 13 | TGTGCCACCTTAGGTGGGGGGATCACTGAAGCTTTCTTT | CATLGGGITEAFF
TRBJ2-3 | TRBV13 | NA | TRBD2 | 18 | TGTGCCAGCAGCCCAAGTTGGACTAGCGGGAGTCTCGCAGATACGCAGTATTTT | CASSPSWTSGSLADTQYF
TRBJ2-3 | TRBV7-7 | once | TRBD2 | 13 | TGTGCTGTGGGACTAGCGGGAGTGGATACGCAGTATTTT | CAVGLAGVDTQYF
TRBJ1-2 | TRBV5-4 | NA | NA | 15 | TGTGCCAGCAGCCCCACCCGGACAACTTTCTATGGCTACACCTTC | CASSPTRTTFYGYTF
TRBJ2-5 | TRBV2 | NA | NA | 15 | TGTGCCAGCAGTGATGCGGACTATCGTAAAGAGACCCAGTACTTC | CASSDADYRKETQYF
TRBJ2-4 | TRBV19 | NA | TRBD1 | 14 | TGTGCCAGTAGACAGACAGGGTTCAAGGACATTCAGTACTTC | CASRQTGFKDIQYF
TRBJ2-7 | TRBV27 | NA | TRBD1 | 14 | TGTGCCAGCAGTTTGGGACAGGCAAGGTACGAGCAGTACTTC | CASSLGQARYEQYF
TRBJ2-7 | TRBV6-5 | NA | TRBD1 | 13 | TGTGCCAGCTCTATGACAGGGAACTACGAGCAGTACTTC | CASSMTGNYEQYF
TRBJ2-7 | TRBV5-8 | NA | NA | 15 | TGTGCCAGCACATGGGGCCCACAAATCTCCTACGAGCAGTACTTC | CASTWGPQISYEQYF
TRBJ2-5 | TRBV13 | NA | NA | 11 | TGTGCCAGCAGCTTCGGGGAGACCCAGTACTTC | CASSFGETQYF
TRBJ2-7 | TRBV25-1 | NA | NA | 11 | TGTGCCATCCAGGGGTCCTACGAGCAGTACTTC | CAIQGSYEQYF
TRBJ2-1 | TRBV27 | NA | NA | 15 | TGTGCCAGCAGGGCAGGTGCGCTTAGCTACAATGAGCAGTTCTTC | CASRAGALSYNEQFF
TRBJ2-7 | TRBV11-2 | NA | NA | 12 | TGTGCCAGCAGCCCAGGCTGGAACGAGCAGTACTTC | CASSPGWNEQYF
TRBJ2-7 | TRBV27 | NA | NA | 13 | TGTGCCAGCAGTTTATCTCTAAAGTACGAGCAGTACTTC | CASSLSLKYEQYF
TRBJ1-2 | TRBV29-1 | NA | TRBD1 | 15 | TGCAGCGCCCAAGGGGGCAGGGGGCGCGGCTATGGCTACACCTTC | CSAQGGRGRGYGYTF
TRBJ2-7 | TRBV9 | NA | TRBD1 | 17 | TGTGCCAGCAGCGTATTCGATTGGACAGGGGGATCCTACGAGCAGTACTTC | CASSVFDWTGGSYEQYF
TRBJ1-1 | TRBV5-4 | once | NA | 12 | TGTGCCAGCAGCTCCCCAAACACTGAAGCTTTCTTT | CASSSPNTEAFF
TRBJ2-1 | TRBV6-6 | NA | TRBD2 | 16 | TGTGCCAGCAGTCCCTCTAGAGCTAGCGGGAGTAATGAGCAGTTCTTC | CASSPSRASGSNEQFF
TRBJ2-7 | TRBV19 | NA | TRBD1 | 14 | TGTGCCAGTAGAGACAGGGGGCAAGGCGACGAGCAGTACTTC | CASRDRGQGDEQYF
TRBJ2-1 | TRBV2 | NA | TRBD1 | 13 | TGTGCCAGACAGGGGAGCTCTTACAATGAGCAGTTCTTC | CARQGSSYNEQFF
TRBJ1-3 | TRBV30 | NA | NA | 13 | TGTGCCTGGACGGGAGGAGTCGGAAACACCATATATTTT | CAWTGGVGNTIYF
TRBJ2-7 | TRBV7-2 | NA | NA | 13 | TGTGCCAGCAATATCTACGGGGTCCGCGAGCAGTACTTC | CASNIYGVREQYF
TRBJ2-1 | TRBV30 | once | NA | 13 | TGTGCCTGGAGTGCCCAACTAGCTTCTGAGCAGTTCTTC | CAWSAQLASEQFF
TRBJ1-2 | TRBV11-2 | NA | NA | 15 | TGTGCCAGCAGCGAAGGGGGGGGCGGATACTATGGCTACACCTTC | CASSEGGGGYYGYTF
TRBJ2-3 | TRBV25-1 | NA | NA | 14 | TGTGCCTCCCGATCCAGGGCGCAGGCAGATACGCAGTATTTT | CASRSRAQADTQYF
TRBJ2-7 | TRBV6-6 | NA | TRBD2 | 16 | TGTGCCAGCAGTTACTCCCTAGCGGGAGGGATGGACGAGCAGTACTTC | CASSYSLAGGMDEQYF
TRBJ1-1 | TRBV6-1 | NA | NA | 14 | TGTGCCAGCAGCGGGCGGACGGGGGACACTGAAGCTTTCTTT | CASSGRTGDTEAFF
TRBJ2-1 | TRBV5-1 | NA | TRBD2 | 13 | TGCGCCAGCGAGATAGCGGGAGACAATGAGCAGTTCTTC | CASEIAGDNEQFF
TRBJ2-3 | TRBV7-8 | NA | TRBD2 | 14 | TGTGCCAGCAGCCCTAGCGGGAGAGCAGATACGCAGTATTTT | CASSPSGRADTQYF
TRBJ1-3 | TRBV28 | once | TRBD1 | 16 | TGTGCCAGCAGCTCAGGACAGGGGGGCTCTGGAAACACCATATATTTT | CASSSGQGGSGNTIYF
TRBJ2-1 | TRBV4-2 | NA | NA | 16 | TGTGCCAGCAGCCAAGCCTCTAGGATGGATTACAATGAGCAGTTCTTC | CASSQASRMDYNEQFF
TRBJ1-5 | TRBV28 | once | NA | 10 | TGTGCCACCTCGGATCAGCCCCAGCATTTT | CATSDQPQHF
TRBJ1-2 | TRBV9 | NA | NA | 14 | TGTGCCAGCAGCGTAGCGTTATCTAACTATGGCTACACCTTC | CASSVALSNYGYTF
TRBJ2-7 | TRBV7-2 | NA | TRBD1 | 14 | TGTGCCAGCAGCCTTGACAGGGGAATATACGAGCAGTACTTC | CASSLDRGIYEQYF
TRBJ1-1 | TRBV5-4 | NA | TRBD1 | 15 | TGTGCCAGCAGCTTGGGGACAGGGGGCGTGGATGAAGCTTTCTTT | CASSLGTGGVDEAFF
TRBJ2-3 | TRBV7-8 | NA | TRBD2 | 15 | TGTGCCAGCAGCTACACTAGCGGGAGGTTAGATACGCAGTATTTT | CASSYTSGRLDTQYF
TRBJ2-1 | TRBV9 | NA | NA | 14 | TGTGCCAGCAGCGTGTGGAGCTCCTACAATGAGCAGTTCTTC | CASSVWSSYNEQFF
TRBJ1-2 | TRBV10-3 | NA | NA | 14 | TGTGCCATCAGTGAGTCGACATCTAACTATGGCTACACCTTC | CAISESTSNYGYTF
TRBJ1-5 | TRBV19 | NA | TRBD1 | 13 | TGTGCCAGTAGTGACAGGGTAGGTCAGCCCCAGCATTTT | CASSDRVGQPQHF
TRBJ2-5 | TRBV6-4 | once | NA | 13 | TGTGCCAGCAGTGACCTCAACCGGGGGACCCAGTACTTC | CASSDLNRGTQYF
TRBJ2-2 | TRBV7-2 | NA | NA | 14 | TGTGCCAGCAGCCCAAGTTTCGGTACCGGGGAGCTGTTTTTT | CASSPSFGTGELFF
TRBJ2-1 | TRBV12-5 | NA | TRBD2 | 16 | TGTGCTAGTGGTTTGATTACTAGCGGGAGCTTTTATGAGCAGTTCTTC | CASGLITSGSFYEQFF